This entry is about one T cell receptor beta chain. This CDR3 is also generated by other DNA sequences in the sample. The record originates from a study of blood T cell repertoires in COVID-19. Study-wide context: Sources were T cells, B-cell-depleted T cells, or PBMCs; the material itself was cDNA or gDNA.

V dropped 5 bases and J dropped 0 bases, with 14 bases sitting between them. Germline V CDR1 and CDR2: SGHTA, FQGTGA. This CDR3 spans 17 amino acids. Clones were sequenced by immunoSEQ multiplex PCR, and TCRdb holds only the in-frame ones, with some missing. The sample has 350,000 to 450,000 clones, approximately 93% seen once. Material for sequencing was PBMCs or T cells enriched from blood (not recorded which). This chain uses TRBV7-3 with TRBJ2-6, with a weak D call TRBD2 (7 bases). This TCR came from a woman between 35 and 50 years old who had been exposed to COVID-19. The CDR3 DNA is TGTGCCAGCAGCCCCCGGGGGGCGAGCTCTGGGGCCAACGTCCTGACTTTC. It codes for CASSPRGASSGANVLTF.